This T cell receptor beta chain is from a study of Graves' ophthalmopathy and Graves' hyperthyroidism. CDR3 regions of TCR beta were amplified from RNA transcripts. HTBI-primed first-round RT-PCR preceded second-round multiplex PCR. Via MiXCR, TCRdb re-called the multiplex PCR reads, giving one row per CDR3 protein. The table shows over a million distinct CDR3 sequences, with approximately 35% occurring only once. Germline CDR1 reads KGHSH; CDR2 reads LQKENI. The CDR3 extends over 13 amino acids. Trimming stripped 8 bases from V and 3 bases from J, with 10 bases between. New diagnoses, under 2 months' duration, and ages 18 to 65 characterized the hyperthyroidism patients.

Sequencing was carried out using peripheral blood or thyroid tissue (not recorded which). The chain uses TRBV18 and TRBJ1-4; D unclear. The receptor comes from an adult man with Graves' hyperthyroidism. The CDR3 protein is CASLRSPNEKLFF. Here the CDR3 DNA reads TGTGCCAGCCTTCGGAGCCCTAATGAAAAACTGTTTTTT.